These 23 T cell receptor beta chains originate from one sample sequenced in a study of CD4+ T cells in melanoma. Assay used: immunoSEQ multiplex PCR; TCRdb lists only in-frame clones, some missing. The profile covers roughly 110,000 clones, with about 90% appearing a single time and 3% to 4% taken by the ten largest. The sequencing input was peripheral blood. Receptors were obtained from a human donor with melanoma.

CDR3 DNA sequence: TGTGCCAGCAGCTCGTTTTGGGCAATCGGGACAGGGATGTCCTACGAGCAGTACTTC. Translated, it gives CASSSFWAIGTGMSYEQYF. V usage is TRBV11-2 and J usage is TRBJ2-7; 9 nucleotides match TRBD1. CDR3 size: 19 residues. Germline V gene data show CDR1 as SGHAT and CDR2 as FQNNGV. V gave up 4 bases and J gave up 1 base; unmatched junction bases: 17.

The chain uses TRBV5-4 and TRBJ2-2, with 7 bases that match TRBD1. From germline, CDR1 is SGHNT and CDR2 YYREEE (reference sequence). Trimming removed 3 bases from V and 3 bases from J; junction bases left unmatched: 8. CDR3 length: 16 amino acids. DNA of the CDR3: TGTGCCAGCAGCTCGGGACGACAGGGTGACACCGGGGAGCTGTTTTTT. This sequence encodes CASSSGRQGDTGELFF.

A single count supports this clone. V is TRBV19 and J is TRBJ1-5; D remains unclear. V was clipped by 8 bases and J by 3 bases, with 17 bases between them. Germline values: CDR1 LNHDA, CDR2 SQIVND (reference sequence). The CDR3 covers 15 residues. The CDR3 coding sequence is TGTGCCAGTCAACCTGTTGGGCGGGACAATCAGCCCCAGCATTTT. Translation: CASQPVGRDNQPQHF. The whole variable domain, remainder taken from reference TRBV19 and TRBJ1-5, is DGGITQSPKYLFRKEGQNVTLSCEQNLNHDAMYWYRQDPGQGLRLIYYSQIVNDFQKGDIAEGYSVSREKKESFPLTVTSAQKNPTAFYLCASQPVGRDNQPQHFGDGTRLSIL.

This chain links TRBV11-2 with TRBJ2-6; 11 nucleotides agree with TRBD1. The CDR3 contains 18 residues. The germline CDR1 and CDR2 sequences are SGHAT and FQNNGV. V lost 7 bases, J lost 2 bases, and 10 bases stayed unmatched. CDR3 in amino acids: CASNPMGGQGAGANVLTF. The CDR3 DNA follows: TGTGCCAGCAACCCTATGGGGGGACAGGGGGCTGGGGCCAACGTCCTGACTTTC.

V is TRBV4-2 and J is TRBJ2-7, with D maybe TRBD2 (6 bases). CDR1 LGHNA and CDR2 YNFKEQ come from the germline V gene. V gave up 0 bases and J gave up 0 bases, with 18 bases separating them. The CDR3 spans 18 residues. The CDR3 region is CASSQEGPEGRASYEQYF. As DNA, the CDR3 is TGTGCCAGCAGCCAAGAGGGGCCGGAGGGCAGGGCCTCCTACGAGCAGTACTTC.

This chain uses TRBV4-1 with TRBJ2-4; 7 bases agree with TRBD1. V trimming: 7 bases; J trimming: 3 bases; junction bases outside the gene matches: 6. CDR3 length: 14 residues. Germline values: CDR1 MGHRA, CDR2 YSYEKL. CDR3 bases: TGCGCCAGCAACTCGAGGACAGGCAAAAACATTCAGTACTTC. This encodes CASNSRTGKNIQYF.

The chain employs TRBV28 and TRBJ2-7, with D unresolved. V lost 3 bases and J lost 2, with 8 bases in between. CDR1 and CDR2 (germline): MDHEN, SYDVKM. The CDR3 extends over 13 amino acids. CDR3 region: CASSLKPPYEQYF. The CDR3 DNA reads as TGTGCCAGCAGTTTGAAACCACCCTACGAGCAGTACTTC.

The chain recombines TRBV19 with TRBJ1-5, with D hard to call. Germline CDR1 is LNHDA and CDR2 is SQIVND (reference sequence). This CDR3 region has 14 residues. V was shortened by 2 bases and J by 1 base, with 6 bases between the two germline ends. CDR3 sequence reads: CASSITRSNQPQHF. For the CDR3, the DNA is TGTGCCAGTAGTATAACCAGGAGCAATCAGCCCCAGCATTTT. Full variable domain (rest looked up from reference TRBV19 and TRBJ1-5): DGGITQSPKYLFRKEGQNVTLSCEQNLNHDAMYWYRQDPGQGLRLIYYSQIVNDFQKGDIAEGYSVSREKKESFPLTVTSAQKNPTAFYLCASSITRSNQPQHFGDGTRLSIL.

The chain recombines TRBV11-2 with TRBJ1-2; D possibly corresponds to TRBD1 (5 bases). V was pared by 5 bases and J by 1 base, with 8 bases between. Germline lookup yields CDR1 SGHAT and CDR2 FQNNGV. The CDR3 length is 13 residues. As DNA, the CDR3 is TGTGCCAGCAGCCCGACAGTTAACTATGGCTACACCTTC. It encodes CASSPTVNYGYTF.

This chain joins TRBV4-2 and TRBJ1-5; 9 bases align to TRBD1. The CDR3 runs 15 residues. The V gene end was trimmed by 6 bases and the J gene end by 1 base; junction bases not matched to a gene: 4. Germline V gene sequence: CDR1 LGHNA, CDR2 YNFKEQ. The DNA for the CDR3 is TGTGCCAGCAGATCTGGACAGGGGAGCAATCAGCCCCAGCATTTT. Translated: CASRSGQGSNQPQHF.

The V call is TRBV2, the J call TRBJ2-5, with unresolved D. The CDR3 is 13 residues long. The germline V gene encodes CDR1 SNHLY and CDR2 FYNNEI. The germline V and J ends were trimmed by 5 bases and 2 bases, with 9 bases remaining between them. The CDR3: CASSRSAQETQYF. The CDR3 DNA follows: TGTGCCAGCAGTCGCAGCGCACAAGAGACCCAGTACTTC.

The V call is TRBV2, the J call TRBJ2-6; D is ambiguous. V dropped 8 bases and J dropped 4 bases, with 15 bases sitting between them. The germline V gene encodes CDR1 SNHLY and CDR2 FYNNEI. This CDR3 has 15 residues. The CDR3 DNA reads as TGTGCCAGCGGAAAAGTGGGTGTAGGGGCCAACGTCCTGACTTTC. This gives the protein CASGKVGVGANVLTF.

This clone appeared once. The chain links TRBV2 to TRBJ2-7; 10 positions match TRBD2. Germline V CDR1 and CDR2: SNHLY, FYNNEI. The ends lost 6 bases at V and 5 bases at J; junction bases unmatched: 16. This CDR3 contains 17 residues. CDR3 residues: CASRGGLADPGWDEQYF. CDR3 in DNA: TGTGCCAGCAGGGGAGGACTAGCGGATCCTGGGTGGGACGAGCAGTACTTC. Looking up the rest from reference TRBV2 and TRBJ2-7 gives the full variable domain: EPEVTQTPSHQVTQMGQEVILRCVPISNHLYFYWYRQILGQKVEFLVSFYNNEISEKSEIFDDQFSVERPDGSNFTLKIRSTKLEDSAMYFCASRGGLADPGWDEQYFGPGTRLTVT.

Regarding this clone: This sample also contains other DNA sequences that code for the same CDR3. J is TRBJ2-1 and V is TRBV11-2; TRBD2 aligns across 7 bases. Germline lookup yields CDR1 SGHAT and CDR2 FQNNGV. The CDR3 covers 14 residues. With V trimmed by 1 base and J by 7 bases, 4 bases remained unmatched. The DNA for the CDR3 is TGTGCCAGCAGCTTAGGCGTAGCGGGTAATGAGCAGTTCTTC. As protein: CASSLGVAGNEQFF.

The genes are TRBV5-1 and TRBJ1-2; D is perhaps TRBD1 (5 bases). Trimming removed 5 bases at V and 6 bases at J, with 17 bases between. Germline CDR1 SGHRS, CDR2 YFSETQ. The CDR3 is 14 amino acids. CDR3 amino acids: CASSPGGVLNGYTF. The DNA for the CDR3 is TGCGCCAGCAGTCCTGGGGGGGTACTCAATGGCTACACCTTC.

The chain couples TRBV27 to TRBJ2-7, with D possibly TRBD1 on 8 matching bases. Germline assignment: CDR1 MNHEY and CDR2 SMNVEV (reference sequence). V lost 6 bases, J lost 2 bases, and 29 bases lay in between. The CDR3 is 19 amino acids. The CDR3 is CASSPDRGWRGSPPYEQYF. DNA of the CDR3: TGTGCCAGCAGCCCAGACAGGGGATGGCGCGGGAGCCCCCCCTACGAGCAGTACTTC.

This chain connects TRBV19 to TRBJ2-2, with 9 bases aligning to TRBD1. Trimming cost V 6 bases and J 4 bases; bases outside gene matches: 6. The germline CDR1 and CDR2 sequences are LNHDA and SQIVND (reference sequence). This CDR3 has 15 amino acids. CDR3 in DNA: TGTGCCAGTAGGAAAGCGGACAGGGGCACCGGGGAGCTGTTTTTT. It is translated as CASRKADRGTGELFF. The full variable domain, its missing parts supplied by reference TRBV19 and TRBJ2-2, is DGGITQSPKYLFRKEGQNVTLSCEQNLNHDAMYWYRQDPGQGLRLIYYSQIVNDFQKGDIAEGYSVSREKKESFPLTVTSAQKNPTAFYLCASRKADRGTGELFFGEGSRLTVL.

This sequence joins TRBV27 and TRBJ2-7; D is ambiguous. The germline gives CDR1 MNHEY, CDR2 SMNVEV (reference sequence). Trimming took off 6 bases at V and 3 bases at J, with 18 bases between the two ends. CDR3 length: 15 amino acids. In DNA form, the CDR3 reads TGTGCCAGCAGCCAATCCCGATCCCTTAGCTACGAGCAGTACTTC. Residues: CASSQSRSLSYEQYF.

The chain is built from TRBV28 and TRBJ2-5; 10 bases agree with TRBD2. Germline V gene sequence: CDR1 MDHEN, CDR2 SYDVKM. With V trimmed by 6 bases and J by 2 bases, 6 bases remained unmatched. The CDR3 spans 15 residues. As DNA, the CDR3 is TGTGCCAGCAGCCGCGGACTAGCGGTACAAGAGACCCAGTACTTC. Its protein product is CASSRGLAVQETQYF.

This clone came up once. The chain recombines TRBV5-4 with TRBJ1-1; no clear D gene. The V and J ends lost 1 base and 1 base respectively, with 8 bases between them. The CDR3 length is 14 residues. Germline V CDR1 and CDR2: SGHNT, YYREEE (reference sequence). Written as DNA, the CDR3 is TGTGCCAGCAGCTTGACCACAGCGAACACTGAAGCTTTCTTT. It is translated as CASSLTTANTEAFF.

The chain employs TRBV9 and TRBJ2-2; the match to TRBD1 covers 9 bases. The CDR3 is made up of 16 amino acids. CDR1 and CDR2 from the germline V gene are SGDLS and YYNGEE. The ends lost 4 bases at V and 7 bases at J; junction bases unmatched: 11. In nucleotides, the CDR3 is TGTGCCAGCAGCCCCCGGGACAGGGAGATAGGCGGGGAGCTGTTTTTT. The encoded protein is CASSPRDREIGGELFF. Full variable domain (remainder filled in from reference TRBV9 and TRBJ2-2): DSGVTQTPKHLITATGQRVTLRCSPRSGDLSVYWYQQSLDQGLQFLIQYYNGEERAKGNILERFSAQQFPDLHSELNLSSLELGDSALYFCASSPRDREIGGELFFGEGSRLTVL.

The chain joins TRBV27 to TRBJ2-7, with a tentative D call TRBD1 (6 bases). The V gene's germline CDR1 is MNHEY and CDR2 SMNVEV (reference sequence). The CDR3 consists of 13 residues. V was shortened by 8 bases and J by 1 base, with 12 bases between the two germline ends. CDR3 protein: CASGGSPSYEQYF. DNA for the CDR3: TGTGCCAGCGGGGGCAGTCCTTCCTACGAGCAGTACTTC.

The V and J genes are TRBV7-2 and TRBJ2-3, with D uncertain. CDR3 size: 16 residues. V gave up 2 bases and J gave up 5 bases, with 17 bases separating them. Germline V gives CDR1 SGHTA, CDR2 FQGNSA. CDR3 in DNA: TGTGCCAGCAGCTTATTTAGGACGGCAAGCGAAGATACGCAGTATTTT. This sequence encodes CASSLFRTASEDTQYF.